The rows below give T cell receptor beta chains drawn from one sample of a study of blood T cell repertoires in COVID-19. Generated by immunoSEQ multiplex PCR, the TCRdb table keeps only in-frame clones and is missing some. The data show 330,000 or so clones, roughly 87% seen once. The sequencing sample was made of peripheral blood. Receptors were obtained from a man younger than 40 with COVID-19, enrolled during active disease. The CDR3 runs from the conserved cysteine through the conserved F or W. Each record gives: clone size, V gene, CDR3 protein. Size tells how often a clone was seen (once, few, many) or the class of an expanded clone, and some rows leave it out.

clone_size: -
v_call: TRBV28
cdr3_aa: CASSVHRGPGYTF

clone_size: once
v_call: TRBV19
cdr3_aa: CASKGDTAEAFF

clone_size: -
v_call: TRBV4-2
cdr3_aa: CASSHGTGYEQYF

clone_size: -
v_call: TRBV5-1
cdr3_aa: CASSTDRGRDTQYF

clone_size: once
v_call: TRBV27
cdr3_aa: CASSLGGQGARSREKLFF

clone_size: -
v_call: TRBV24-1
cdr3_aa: CATSDFAGGPDTQYF

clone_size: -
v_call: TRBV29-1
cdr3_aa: CSVEVRADGYTF

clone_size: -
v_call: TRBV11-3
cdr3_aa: CASSLGRGTEAFF

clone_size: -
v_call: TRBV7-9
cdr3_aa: CASSLGRRRQSGYTF

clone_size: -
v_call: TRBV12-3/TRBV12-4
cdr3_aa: CASSLRGGSPLHF

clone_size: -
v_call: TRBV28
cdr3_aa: CASSSSLGASGSSYNEQFF

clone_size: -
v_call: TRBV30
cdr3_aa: CAWRGDRGGNTIYF

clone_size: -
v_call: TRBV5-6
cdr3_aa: CASSPGKNRGRAGELFF

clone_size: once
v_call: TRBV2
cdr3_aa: CASIVDRANTEAFF

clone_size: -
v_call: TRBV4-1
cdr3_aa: CASSQDSVTQPYNEQFF

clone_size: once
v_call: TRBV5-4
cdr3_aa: CASSSGAYGYTF

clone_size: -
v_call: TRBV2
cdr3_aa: CASTSGRASTDTQYF

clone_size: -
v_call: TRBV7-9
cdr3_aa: CASSLPQGANGYTF

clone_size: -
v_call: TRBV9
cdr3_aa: CASSASGLLNTIYF

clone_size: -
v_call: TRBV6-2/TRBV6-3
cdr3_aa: CASTPTFSGRTDTQYF